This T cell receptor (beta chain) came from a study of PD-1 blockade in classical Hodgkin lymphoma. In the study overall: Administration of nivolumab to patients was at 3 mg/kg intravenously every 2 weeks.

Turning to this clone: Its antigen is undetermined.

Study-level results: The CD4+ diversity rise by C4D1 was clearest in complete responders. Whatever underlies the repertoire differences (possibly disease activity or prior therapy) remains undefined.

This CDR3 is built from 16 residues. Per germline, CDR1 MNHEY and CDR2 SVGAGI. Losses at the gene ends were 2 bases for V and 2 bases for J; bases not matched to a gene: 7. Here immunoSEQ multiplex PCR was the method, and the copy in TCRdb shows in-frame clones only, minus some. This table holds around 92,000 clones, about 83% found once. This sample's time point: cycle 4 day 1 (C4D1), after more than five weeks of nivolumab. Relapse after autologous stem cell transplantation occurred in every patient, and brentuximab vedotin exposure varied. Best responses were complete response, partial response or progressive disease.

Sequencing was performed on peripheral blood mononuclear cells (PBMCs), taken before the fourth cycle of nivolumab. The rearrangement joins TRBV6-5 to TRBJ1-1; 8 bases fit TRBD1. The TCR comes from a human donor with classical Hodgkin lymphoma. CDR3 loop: CASSYRAAGGNTEAFF. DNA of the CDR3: TGTGCCAGCAGTTACCGGGCGGCAGGGGGCAACACTGAAGCTTTCTTT.